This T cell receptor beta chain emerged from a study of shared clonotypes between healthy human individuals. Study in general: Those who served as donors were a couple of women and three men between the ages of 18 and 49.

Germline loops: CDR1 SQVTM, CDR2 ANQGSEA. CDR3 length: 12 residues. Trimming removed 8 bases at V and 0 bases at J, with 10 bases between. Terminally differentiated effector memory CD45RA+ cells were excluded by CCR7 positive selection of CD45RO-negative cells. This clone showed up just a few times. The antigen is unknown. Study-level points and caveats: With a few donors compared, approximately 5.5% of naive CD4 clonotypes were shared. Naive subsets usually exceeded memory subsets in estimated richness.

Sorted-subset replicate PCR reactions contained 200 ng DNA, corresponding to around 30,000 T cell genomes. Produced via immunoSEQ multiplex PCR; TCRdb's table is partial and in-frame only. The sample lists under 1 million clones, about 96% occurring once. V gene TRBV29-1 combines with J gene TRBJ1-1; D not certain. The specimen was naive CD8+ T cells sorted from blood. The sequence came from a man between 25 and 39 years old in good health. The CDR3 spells CSSWTLNTEAFF. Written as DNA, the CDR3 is TGCAGCTCCTGGACTCTGAACACTGAAGCTTTCTTT.